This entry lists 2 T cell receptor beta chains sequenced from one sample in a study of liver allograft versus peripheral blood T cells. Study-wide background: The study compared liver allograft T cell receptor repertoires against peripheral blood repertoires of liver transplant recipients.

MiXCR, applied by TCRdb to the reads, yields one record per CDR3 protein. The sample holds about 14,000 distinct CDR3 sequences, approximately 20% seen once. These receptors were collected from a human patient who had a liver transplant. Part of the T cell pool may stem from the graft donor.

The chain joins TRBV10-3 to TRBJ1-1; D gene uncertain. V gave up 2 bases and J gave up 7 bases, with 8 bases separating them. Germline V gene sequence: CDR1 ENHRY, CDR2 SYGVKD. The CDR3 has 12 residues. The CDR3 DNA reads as TGTGCCATCAGTGAGGGAGGGTTTGAAGCTTTCTTT. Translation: CAISEGGFEAFF.

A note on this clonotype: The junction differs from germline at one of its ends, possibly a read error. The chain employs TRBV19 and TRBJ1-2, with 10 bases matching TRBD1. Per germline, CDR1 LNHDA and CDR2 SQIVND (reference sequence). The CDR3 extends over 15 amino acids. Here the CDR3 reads CASRIEGQGIYGYTF. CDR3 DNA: TGTGCCAGTAGAATAGAGGGACAGGGGATCTATGGCTACACCTTC.